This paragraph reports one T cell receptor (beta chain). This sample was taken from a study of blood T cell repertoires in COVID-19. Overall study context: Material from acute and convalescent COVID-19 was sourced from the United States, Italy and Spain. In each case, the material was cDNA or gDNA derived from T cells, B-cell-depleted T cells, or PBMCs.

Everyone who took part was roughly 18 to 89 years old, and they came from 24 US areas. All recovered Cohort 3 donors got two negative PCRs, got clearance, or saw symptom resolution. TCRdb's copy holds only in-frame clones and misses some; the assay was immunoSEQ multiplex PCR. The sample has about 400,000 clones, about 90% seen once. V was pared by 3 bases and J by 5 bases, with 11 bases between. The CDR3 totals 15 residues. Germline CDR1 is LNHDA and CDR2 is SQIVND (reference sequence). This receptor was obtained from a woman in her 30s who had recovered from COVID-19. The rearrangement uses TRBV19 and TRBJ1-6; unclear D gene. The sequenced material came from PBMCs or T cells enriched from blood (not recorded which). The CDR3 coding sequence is TGTGCCAGTAGTATCTGGCCCCTGGATAATTCACCCCTCCACTTT. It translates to CASSIWPLDNSPLHF.